The clone carrying this T cell receptor beta chain was observed many times. As yet, its antigen is unknown. The entry originates in a study of human T cells and chemical hapten exposure. Study in general: Variation in per-sample TCR yields came mainly from small pooled library volume differences.

Time point denoted: healthy volunteer bleed at 2 weeks. Unfractionated whole blood was the source from which total RNA was extracted. Whole-study results and caveats: There was no change with DPC sensitization in TCRs above 1 in 1000 frequency.

Single cDNA molecules in the library carried unique molecular identifiers attached during preparation. Original processing methods: A per-sample median of approximately 100,000 TCRs was observed, with a range of roughly 23,224 to 750,000. TCRdb reprocessed the RACE reads via MiXCR and lists one record per CDR3 protein. TCRdb's processing, not the authors', yielded these V and J calls. Seen here are tens of thousands of distinct CDR3 sequences, 4.3% observed once, and the top ten hold 1.5% to 2%. The clonotype was recovered from a female donor in good health. Some clones in this sample may be carry-over from other donors' samples. Sequenced material: whole blood.

CDR3 protein: CAISENTGGIAGNTIYF. The CDR3 nucleotides are TGTGCCATCAGTGAGAATACAGGGGGCATAGCGGGAAACACCATATATTTT. The genes are TRBV10-3 and TRBJ1-3; 9 nucleotides agree with TRBD1. Looked up from germline, CDR1 is ENHRY and CDR2 is SYGVKD. The junction had 9 bases not matched to a gene; V was cut back by 2 bases and J by 4 bases. The CDR3 has 17 residues.